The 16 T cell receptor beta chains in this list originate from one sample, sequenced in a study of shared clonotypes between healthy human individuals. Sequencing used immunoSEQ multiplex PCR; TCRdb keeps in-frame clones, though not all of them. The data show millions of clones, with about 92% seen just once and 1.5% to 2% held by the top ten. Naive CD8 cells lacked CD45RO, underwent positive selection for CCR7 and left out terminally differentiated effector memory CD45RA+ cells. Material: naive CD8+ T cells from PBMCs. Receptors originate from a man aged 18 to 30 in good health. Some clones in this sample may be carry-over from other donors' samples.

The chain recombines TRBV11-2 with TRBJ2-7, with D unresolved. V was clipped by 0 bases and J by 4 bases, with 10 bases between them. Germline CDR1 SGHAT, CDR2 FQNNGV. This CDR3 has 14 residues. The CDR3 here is CASSLESAGYEQYF. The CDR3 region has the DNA TGTGCCAGCAGCTTAGAATCGGCTGGATACGAGCAGTACTTC.

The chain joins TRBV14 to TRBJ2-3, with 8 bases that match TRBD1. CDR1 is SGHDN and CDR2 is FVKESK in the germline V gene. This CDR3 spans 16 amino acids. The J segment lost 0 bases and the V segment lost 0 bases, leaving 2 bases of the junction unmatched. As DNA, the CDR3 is TGTGCCAGCAGCCAAGACGGGACAGGTAGCACAGATACGCAGTATTTT. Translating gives CASSQDGTGSTDTQYF.

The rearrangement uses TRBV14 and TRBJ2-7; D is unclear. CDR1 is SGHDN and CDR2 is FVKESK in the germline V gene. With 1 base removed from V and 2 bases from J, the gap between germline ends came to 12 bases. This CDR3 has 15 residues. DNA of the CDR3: TGTGCCAGCAGCCAAGTAGGCACAGCTACCTACGAGCAGTACTTC. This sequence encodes CASSQVGTATYEQYF.

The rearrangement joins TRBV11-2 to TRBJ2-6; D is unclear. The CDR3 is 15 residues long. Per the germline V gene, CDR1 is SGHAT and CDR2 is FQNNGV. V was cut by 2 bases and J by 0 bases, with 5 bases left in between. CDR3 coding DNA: TGTGCCAGCAGCTTATCCAGCTCTGGGGCCAACGTCCTGACTTTC. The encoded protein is CASSLSSSGANVLTF.

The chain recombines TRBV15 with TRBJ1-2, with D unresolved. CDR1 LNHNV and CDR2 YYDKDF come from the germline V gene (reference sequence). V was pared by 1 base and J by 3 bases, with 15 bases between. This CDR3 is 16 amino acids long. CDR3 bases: TGTGCCACCAGCAGAGTTGGAGGTCCATCCCACTATGGCTACACCTTC. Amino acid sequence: CATSRVGGPSHYGYTF. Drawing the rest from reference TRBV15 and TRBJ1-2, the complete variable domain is DAMVIQNPRYQVTQFGKPVTLSCSQTLNHNVMYWYQQKSSQAPKLLFHYYDKDFNNEADTPDNFQSRRPNTSFCFLDIRSPGLGDTAMYLCATSRVGGPSHYGYTFGSGTRLTVV.

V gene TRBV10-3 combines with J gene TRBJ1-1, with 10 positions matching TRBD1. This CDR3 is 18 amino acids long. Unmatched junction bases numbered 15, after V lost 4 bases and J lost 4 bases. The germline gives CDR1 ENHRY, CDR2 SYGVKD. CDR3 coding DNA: TGTGCCATCAGTGGAGTTGCGGGACAGGGGAGGTGGAGCACTGAAGCTTTCTTT. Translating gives CAISGVAGQGRWSTEAFF.

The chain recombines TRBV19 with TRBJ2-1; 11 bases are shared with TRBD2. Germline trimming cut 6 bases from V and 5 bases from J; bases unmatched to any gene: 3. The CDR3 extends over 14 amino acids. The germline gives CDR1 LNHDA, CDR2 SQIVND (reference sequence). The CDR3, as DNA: TGTGCCAGTAGCACTAGCGGGAGCAACAATGAGCAGTTCTTC. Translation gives CASSTSGSNNEQFF. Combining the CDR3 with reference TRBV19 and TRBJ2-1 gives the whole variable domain DGGITQSPKYLFRKEGQNVTLSCEQNLNHDAMYWYRQDPGQGLRLIYYSQIVNDFQKGDIAEGYSVSREKKESFPLTVTSAQKNPTAFYLCASSTSGSNNEQFFGPGTRLTVL.

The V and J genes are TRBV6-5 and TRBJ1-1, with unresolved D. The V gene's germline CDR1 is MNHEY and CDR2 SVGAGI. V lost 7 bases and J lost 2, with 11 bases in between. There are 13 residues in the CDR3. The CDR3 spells CASTETPNTEAFF. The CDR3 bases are TGTGCCAGCACCGAAACACCTAACACTGAAGCTTTCTTT.

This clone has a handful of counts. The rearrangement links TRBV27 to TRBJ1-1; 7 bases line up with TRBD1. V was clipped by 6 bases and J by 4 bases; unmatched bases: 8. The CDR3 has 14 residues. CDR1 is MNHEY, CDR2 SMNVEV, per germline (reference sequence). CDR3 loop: CASSDRVGTTEAFF. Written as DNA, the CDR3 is TGTGCCAGCAGCGACAGGGTAGGGACCACTGAAGCTTTCTTT.

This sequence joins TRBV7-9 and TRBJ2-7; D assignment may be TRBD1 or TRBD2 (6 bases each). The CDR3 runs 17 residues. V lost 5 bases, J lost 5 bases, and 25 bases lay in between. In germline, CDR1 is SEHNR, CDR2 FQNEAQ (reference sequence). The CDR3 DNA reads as TGTGCCAGCAGCAACAAGGGAATGGGGGGCCCGGCGAACGAGCAGTACTTC. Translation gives CASSNKGMGGPANEQYF.

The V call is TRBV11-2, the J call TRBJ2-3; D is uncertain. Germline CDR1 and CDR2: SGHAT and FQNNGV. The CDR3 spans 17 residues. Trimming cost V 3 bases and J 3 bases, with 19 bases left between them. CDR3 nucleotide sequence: TGTGCCAGCAGCTTTCTGGCGGCAAGTTGGGGTACAGATACGCAGTATTTT. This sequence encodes CASSFLAASWGTDTQYF.

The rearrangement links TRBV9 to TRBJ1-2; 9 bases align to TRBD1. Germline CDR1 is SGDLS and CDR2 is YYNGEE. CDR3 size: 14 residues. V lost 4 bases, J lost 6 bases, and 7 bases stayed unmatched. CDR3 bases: TGTGCCAGCAGCCCGACAGGGGGACTTGATGGCTACACCTTC. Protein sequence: CASSPTGGLDGYTF.

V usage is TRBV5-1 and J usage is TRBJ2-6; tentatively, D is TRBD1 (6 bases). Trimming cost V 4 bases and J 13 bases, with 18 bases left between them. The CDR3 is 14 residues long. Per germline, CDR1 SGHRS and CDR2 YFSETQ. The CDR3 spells CASSGTGPNSVLTF. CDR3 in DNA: TGCGCCAGCAGCGGCACAGGGCCCAACTCGGTCCTGACTTTC.

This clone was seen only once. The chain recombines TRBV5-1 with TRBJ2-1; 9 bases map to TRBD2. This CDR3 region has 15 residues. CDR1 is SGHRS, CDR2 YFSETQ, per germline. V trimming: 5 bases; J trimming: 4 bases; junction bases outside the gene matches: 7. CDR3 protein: CASRVREGLYNEQFF. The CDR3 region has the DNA TGCGCCAGCAGGGTGCGGGAGGGCCTATACAATGAGCAGTTCTTC.

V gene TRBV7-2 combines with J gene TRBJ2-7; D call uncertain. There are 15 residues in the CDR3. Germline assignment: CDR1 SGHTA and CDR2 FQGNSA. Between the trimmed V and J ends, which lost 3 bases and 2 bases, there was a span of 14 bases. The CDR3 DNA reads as TGTGCCAGCAGCTTGCTTTCAGGCGGTACCTACGAGCAGTACTTC. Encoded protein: CASSLLSGGTYEQYF.

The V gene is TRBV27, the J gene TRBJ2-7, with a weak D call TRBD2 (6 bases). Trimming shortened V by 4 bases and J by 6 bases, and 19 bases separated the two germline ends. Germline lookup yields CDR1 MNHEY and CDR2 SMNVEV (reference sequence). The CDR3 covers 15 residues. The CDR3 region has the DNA TGTGCCAGCAGTTCCATGGGGGGAGTAGGAACCGAGCAGTACTTC. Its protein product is CASSSMGGVGTEQYF.